The rows below give T cell receptor beta chains drawn from one sample of a study of shared clonotypes between healthy human individuals. Here immunoSEQ multiplex PCR was the method, and the copy in TCRdb shows in-frame clones only, minus some. The sample has more than 2 million clones; 93% are singletons. Sequencing was performed on naive CD8+ T cells from PBMCs. These receptors all stem from a man in his late teens or twenties in good health. Some clones in this sample may be carry-over from other donors' samples. Each CDR3 is given with its conserved first and last residue. The order of the fields is J gene, D gene, V gene, clone size, CDR3 DNA, CDR3 protein. A D gene is named only where the DNA matches it firmly. Clone size, where shown, is once, few, many, or a class for clones that have expanded.

TRBJ2-7 NA TRBV18 NA TGTGCCAGCTCACCAGCGACTGCTGACTACGAGCAGTACTTC CASSPATADYEQYF
TRBJ2-1 TRBD2 TRBV5-4 NA TGTGCCAGCAGCTTGGGGACTAGCGGGAGCCCAGCCTACAATGAGCAGTTCTTC CASSLGTSGSPAYNEQFF
TRBJ2-2 TRBD1 TRBV5-1 NA TGCGCCAGCAGCTTACCGCAGACAGGGCCCGGGGAGCTGTTTTTT CASSLPQTGPGELFF
TRBJ2-1 TRBD2 TRBV7-9 NA TGTGCCAGCAGCTTAAAGGCTAGCGGGAGGGCCGCCAATGAGCAGTTCTTC CASSLKASGRAANEQFF
TRBJ2-7 NA TRBV5-1 NA TGCGCCAGCAGCTCCGGACTGGGGGACTACGAGCAGTACTTC CASSSGLGDYEQYF
TRBJ2-2 NA TRBV6-1 NA TGTGCCAGCAGTGCCCTGACAGGGAGGGCCGGGGAGCTGTTTTTT CASSALTGRAGELFF
TRBJ1-1 NA TRBV7-9 NA TGTGCCAGCAGAATGACAGAGAACACTGAAGCTTTCTTT CASRMTENTEAFF
TRBJ2-2 NA TRBV6-1 NA TGTGCCAGCAGTGAGTTGGCTCTGAGCGGGGAGCTGTTTTTT CASSELALSGELFF
TRBJ2-5 TRBD2 TRBV12-5 NA TGTGCTAGTGGTTGGGGGGGTTATGACAGTGAAGAGACCCAGTACTTC CASGWGGYDSEETQYF
TRBJ2-5 NA TRBV28 NA TGTGCCAGCAGTTTACGTGGCAGGGGAGAGACCCAGTACTTC CASSLRGRGETQYF
TRBJ2-7 NA TRBV13 NA TGTGCCAGCAGCCTACTAGGGGGAGAAATCGAGCAGTACTTC CASSLLGGEIEQYF
TRBJ2-3 NA TRBV2 NA TGTGCCAGCAGCGGATGGGGGGATTCAAGCACAGATACGCAGTATTTT CASSGWGDSSTDTQYF
TRBJ2-3 NA TRBV27 once TGTGCCAGCACCTCCCCTTCGGATACGCAGTATTTT CASTSPSDTQYF
TRBJ2-7 NA TRBV11-2 NA TGTGCCAGCAGCTTACCCTCTCTATCCTACGAGCAGTACTTC CASSLPSLSYEQYF
TRBJ2-1 TRBD1 TRBV27 NA TGTGCCAGCCGCCTCCGGACAGGGGGGAATGAGCAGTTCTTC CASRLRTGGNEQFF
TRBJ2-1 TRBD1 TRBV7-9 NA TGTGCCAGCAGCTCTACGATGAGCCGGGACAGACAGTTCTTC CASSSTMSRDRQFF
TRBJ2-3 TRBD1 TRBV7-9 once TGTGCCAGCAGCTTTGGTGTAAGTGGACAGGTCACAGATACGCAGTATTTT CASSFGVSGQVTDTQYF
TRBJ1-5 TRBD1 TRBV27 NA TGTGCCAGCACCACCAGGGGGCAAGGAAATAGCAATCAGCCCCAGCATTTT CASTTRGQGNSNQPQHF
TRBJ1-2 TRBD1 TRBV28 NA TGTGCCAGCTGGAGAGGGGGCTCTGGCTACACCTTC CASWRGGSGYTF
TRBJ2-3 TRBD1 TRBV4-3 NA TGCGCCAGCAGCCAAGAGGTAACAGGGGGCGGGGAAGATACGCAGTATTTT CASSQEVTGGGEDTQYF
TRBJ2-5 NA TRBV19 NA TGTGCCAGTAGTAAAGGCCTACGGGAGACCCAGTACTTC CASSKGLRETQYF
TRBJ2-5 TRBD1 TRBV5-1 NA TGCGCCAGCAGCTCCGACTTAGTTCTCAGGGGGCCCCAAGAGACCCAGTACTTC CASSSDLVLRGPQETQYF
TRBJ2-7 NA TRBV5-4 NA TGTGCCAGCAGCTTTGATTTGGGGATTTATGGGAACTTC CASSFDLGIYGNF
TRBJ1-1 NA TRBV11-2 NA TGTGCCAGCAGGTTGGGGGGCCCGAACACTGAAGCTTTCTTT CASRLGGPNTEAFF
TRBJ1-1 NA TRBV5-5 NA TGTGCCAGCAGACTTCGACAGACCGCGAACACTGAAGCTTTCTTT CASRLRQTANTEAFF
TRBJ2-1 NA TRBV25-1 NA TGTGCCAGCAGCCCCATGGGAGAGTATGGCGAGCAGTTCTTC CASSPMGEYGEQFF
TRBJ1-2 NA TRBV11-2 NA TGTGCCAGCAGCTTCCCGGGACTTCTCTATGGCTACACCTTC CASSFPGLLYGYTF
TRBJ2-7 NA TRBV4-1 NA TGCGCCAGCAGCCACTTTGGCCAAGGGGGTTACGAGCAGTACTTC CASSHFGQGGYEQYF
TRBJ2-3 NA TRBV7-9 NA TGTGCCAGCAGCCCCAGGGATGGGCGACTAGGAGGGACAGATACGCAGTATTTT CASSPRDGRLGGTDTQYF
TRBJ2-7 TRBD2 TRBV27 NA TGTGCCAGCAGTCGTGAACCGGGAACTAGCGTCTACGAGCAGTACTTC CASSREPGTSVYEQYF
TRBJ2-1 NA TRBV6-1 NA TGTGCCAGCAGTGAATGGCAGGGATCCTACAATGAGCAGTTCTTC CASSEWQGSYNEQFF
TRBJ1-4 TRBD1 TRBV28 NA TGTGCCAGCAGTTTCTTTGCAGGGGGCTCGGAAAAACTGTTTTTT CASSFFAGGSEKLFF
TRBJ2-5 TRBD1 TRBV28 NA TGTGCCAGCAGCAGACCGACAGGGGAAGAGACCCAGTACTTC CASSRPTGEETQYF
TRBJ2-7 NA TRBV29-1 NA TGCAGCGTTGTTGGGGCATCCGGGTTATCGGGAACCGAGCAGTACTTC CSVVGASGLSGTEQYF
TRBJ2-7 NA TRBV7-9 NA TGTGCCAGCAGCAAGGATGCCTACGAGCAGTACTTC CASSKDAYEQYF
TRBJ1-5 NA TRBV19 NA TGTGCCAGTACGCTCGGGGGGGATCAGCCCCAGCATTTT CASTLGGDQPQHF
TRBJ1-1 NA TRBV5-1 few TGCGCCAGCAATTTAGGCACTGAAGCTTTCTTT CASNLGTEAFF
TRBJ2-7 NA TRBV7-9 NA TGTGCCAGCAGCTTAGGAGGGAGAAAGTACGAGCAGTACTTC CASSLGGRKYEQYF
TRBJ2-1 NA TRBV4-1 NA TGCGCCAGCAGCCACGGACCACTGGGCAATGAGCAGTTCTTC CASSHGPLGNEQFF
TRBJ2-1 NA TRBV9 NA TGTGCCAGCAGCCCCTGGGGAGCGGACACCTCCTACAATGAGCAGTTCTTC CASSPWGADTSYNEQFF
TRBJ2-7 TRBD1 TRBV7-9 NA TGTGCCAGCAGCCCACTGCCCGGACAGGGGGCCTACGAGCAGTACTTC CASSPLPGQGAYEQYF
TRBJ2-1 TRBD2 TRBV5-1 NA TGCGCCAGCAGCCTTCGGACTAGCGGGTATCAATTCTCGGGCTCCTACAATGAGCAGTTCTTC CASSLRTSGYQFSGSYNEQFF
TRBJ1-1 NA TRBV5-1 NA TGCGCCAGCAGCTTAACCTGGACAGCGAACACTGAAGCTTTCTTT CASSLTWTANTEAFF
TRBJ2-7 NA TRBV27 NA TGTGCCAGCAGTTTCGGTCGCGCCTGGGACGAGCAGTACTTC CASSFGRAWDEQYF
TRBJ2-7 TRBD1 TRBV9 NA TGTGCCAGCAGCGAGTGGGACAGTAGCTACGAGCAGTACTTC CASSEWDSSYEQYF
TRBJ2-1 TRBD2 TRBV7-3 NA TGTGCCAGCAGCTTGAGCGGGGGGCTAGCGGGTAGCTCCTACAATGAGCAGTTCTTC CASSLSGGLAGSSYNEQFF
TRBJ2-1 TRBD2 TRBV4-3 NA TGCGCCAGCAGCCGAAACCCAACTAGCGGGAGCTCCTACAATGAGCAGTTCTTC CASSRNPTSGSSYNEQFF